This T cell receptor (beta chain) comes out of a study of CD8+ T cells in alopecia areata. Study-level findings and limits: Elevated clonality characterized lesional scalp relative to normal scalp, particularly in alopecia totalis/universalis. Alphabeta T cells residing in normal skin are also sequenced in scalp samples.

The length of the CDR3 is 15 residues. The germline V gene has CDR1 SGHVS and CDR2 FNYEAQ. Trimming took 4 bases from V and 5 from J; bases not matched to a gene: 9. Isolation of CD4+ and CD8+ T cells from PBMCs was achieved by sorting. In regard to this clone: Antigen: not known.

In each case, RNA was isolated and then reverse transcribed into cDNA as the sequencing template. Method: immunoSEQ multiplex PCR; TCRdb's copy keeps in-frame clones and lacks some. The sample lists about 150,000 clones; approximately 60% were seen once. This sequence was found in a human donor in good health. The chain uses TRBV7-6 and TRBJ2-7; 9 bases align to TRBD1. Sequencing input: CD4+ T cells sorted from blood. CDR3: CASSSSGQGRDEQYF. CDR3 bases: TGTGCCAGCAGCTCGTCGGGACAGGGTCGCGACGAGCAGTACTTC.